This T cell receptor (beta chain) is from a study of cytomegalovirus exposure and HLA in healthy donors. Study context: Clustering assigned about 80% of the roughly 380 genotyped donors to the Caucasian-associated ancestry cluster.

Study-wide results and caveats: Some public TCRs appeared in many individuals, while most sequences were rare. Being indistinguishable, some V segments were excluded, TRBV6-2 and TRBV6-3 among them. Apparent HLA restriction characterized most CMV-associated TCR beta chains in a later analysis.

Regarding this clone: Its antigen is undetermined.

The CDR3 covers 13 residues. Deletions cut 9 bases from V and 3 bases from J, with 11 bases between. Looked up from germline, CDR1 is MDHEN and CDR2 is SYDVKM. PCR employed 60 Vbeta and 13 Jbeta primers. Libraries were prepared by immunoSEQ multiplex PCR; TCRdb keeps only in-frame clonotypes and omits some of them. The sample lists 150,000 to 200,000 clones, roughly 73% occurring once. V is TRBV28 and J is TRBJ2-2; D might be TRBD2 (5 bases). Sequenced sample: PBMCs. The sequence was obtained from a woman aged 35 to 49 in good health and CMV-seropositive. CDR3 protein: CASNKGDTGELFF. DNA for the CDR3: TGTGCCAGTAATAAGGGAGACACCGGGGAGCTGTTTTTT. Based on the CDR3 plus reference TRBV28 and TRBJ2-2, the full variable domain is DVKVTQSSRYLVKRTGEKVFLECVQDMDHENMFWYRQDPGLGLRLIYFSYDVKMKEKGDIPEGYSVSREKKERFSLILESASTNQTSMYLCASNKGDTGELFFGEGSRLTVL.